Included here is one TCR beta chain sequence, with context. The treatment here: roughly 19 received Ad26.COV2.S at low or high dose, single or two shots; about 5 received placebo; per-sample allocation not given. Sampling was performed 63 days after the first vaccine or placebo injection. The data were obtained in a study of Ad26.COV2.S vaccination and SARS-CoV-2 variants. Study in general: Donor was one of the participants in the Ad26.COV2.S arm of the COV1001 trial.

The method was immunoSEQ multiplex PCR; TCRdb's version includes in-frame clones alone and lacks a portion of them. Among about 350,000 clones listed, 80% to 90% were seen once. The TCR comes from a person between 18 and 65 years old who received the Ad26.COV2.S COVID-19 vaccine or a placebo. This specimen consisted of peripheral blood, obtained in a trial of Ad26.COV2.S vaccine versus placebo.

CDR3 nucleotides: TGTGCCAGCAGTTTAACCAGGGTTGGAGAGACCCAGTACTTC. Encoded protein: CASSLTRVGETQYF. The chain uses TRBV27 and TRBJ2-5; tentatively, D is TRBD1 (5 bases). V lost 2 bases, J lost 4 bases, and 11 bases lay in between. Per the germline V gene, CDR1 is MNHEY and CDR2 is SMNVEV (reference sequence). The CDR3 is 14 residues long.